This T cell receptor beta chain appears in the sequencing data of a study of shared clonotypes between healthy human individuals. The study's findings and limits: Shared across a few donors were around 5% of the naive CD4 clonotypes.

CD8 cells regarded as naive lacked CD45RO, were positively chosen for CCR7, and omitted terminally differentiated effector memory CD45RA+ cells. As to this clone: What it binds is not known.

The assay was immunoSEQ multiplex PCR, and TCRdb's table has in-frame clones only and misses some. Among some 2.1 million clones listed, approximately 94% were seen once. The clonotype comes from a young man in good health. The sample comprised naive CD8+ T cells sorted from blood.

DNA of the CDR3: TGTGCCAGCAGCTCTCTAGCGGGAGGGACCACAGATACGCAGTATTTT. This gives the protein CASSSLAGGTTDTQYF. The V gene is TRBV7-2, the J gene TRBJ2-3; 12 bases are shared with TRBD2. This CDR3 region has 16 residues. CDR1 and CDR2 (germline): SGHTA, FQGNSA. The J segment lost 2 bases and the V segment lost 4 bases, leaving 4 bases of the junction unmatched.